What follows is one T cell receptor beta chain and its context. The entry originates in a study of regulatory T cells in long-lasting Graves disease. TCR beta libraries were built with iRepertoire HTBI primers and Arm-PCR of CDR3 regions. In TCRdb, the multiplex PCR reads were re-called with MiXCR into one record per CDR3 protein. The top ten clones hold about 42% of a sample with 500,000 to 800,000 distinct CDR3 sequences, roughly 30% of them seen once. V was clipped by 0 bases and J by 3 bases, with 12 bases between them. Germline V gene data show CDR1 as SGHRS and CDR2 as YFSETQ. The CDR3 loop spans 15 amino acids. Time point in this sample: persistent/refractory GD, antithyroid drugs over 5 years with positive TRAb. Isolated PBMC RNA provided the starting material for the TCR library.

The genes are TRBV5-1 and TRBJ1-1; D uncertain. This clonotype was sampled from a female donor with Graves disease. Sequencing was performed on peripheral blood mononuclear cells (PBMCs), taken when the disease was refractory, from a patient treated with antithyroid drugs. The CDR3 nucleotides are TGCGCCAGCAGCTTGGAGGAAGGGAGATACACTGAAGCTTTCTTT. It translates to CASSLEEGRYTEAFF. Filled out from reference TRBV5-1 and TRBJ1-1, the complete variable domain reads KAGVTQTPRYLIKTRGQQVTLSCSPISGHRSVSWYQQTPGQGLQFLFEYFSETQRNKGNFPGRFSGRQFSNSRSEMNVSTLELGDSALYLCASSLEEGRYTEAFFGQGTRLTVV.